The 10 T cell receptor beta chains in this list originate from one sample, sequenced in a study of blood T cell repertoires in COVID-19. Some clones are missing from TCRdb's copy, which holds only in-frame ones; the method was immunoSEQ multiplex PCR. Here the sample spans approximately 150,000 clones, over 80% being singletons. The sample consisted of PBMCs or T cells enriched from blood (not recorded which). The receptor set was obtained from a man aged 55 to 70 who had recovered from COVID-19.

The chain employs TRBV10-3 and TRBJ1-1; D is unclear. The CDR3 consists of 15 residues. Germline V gene lookup returns CDR1 ENHRY and CDR2 SYGVKD. Trimming pared 3 bases from V and 1 base from J, leaving 12 bases between. The DNA for the CDR3 is TGTGCCATCAGTGACACAAAGACGGGGAACACTGAAGCTTTCTTT. The encoded protein is CAISDTKTGNTEAFF.

This chain uses TRBV27 with TRBJ1-1, with unresolved D. CDR1 is MNHEY, CDR2 SMNVEV, per germline (reference sequence). V was cut by 10 bases and J by 1 base, with 10 bases left in between. The CDR3 has 12 residues. CDR3 protein: CAIWAGNTEAFF. The CDR3 DNA reads TGTGCCATCTGGGCGGGGAACACTGAAGCTTTCTTT.

The chain is built from TRBV7-8 and TRBJ1-1, with TRBD1 as a possible D gene (5 bases). In germline, CDR1 is SGHVS, CDR2 FQNEAQ. V shed 5 bases and J shed 8 bases, with 15 bases lying between them. This CDR3 has 13 amino acids. CDR3 amino acids: CASSRDGGKEAFF. CDR3 nucleotide sequence: TGTGCCAGCAGCCGAGACGGGGGAAAGGAAGCTTTCTTT.

This clone has just a few counts. The V gene is TRBV2, the J gene TRBJ1-2, with D unresolved. The germline gives CDR1 SNHLY, CDR2 FYNNEI. The CDR3 has 13 residues. The germline V and J ends were trimmed by 5 bases and 0 bases, with 7 bases remaining between them. CDR3 region: CASSLITNYGYTF. In DNA, the CDR3 is TGTGCCAGCAGTCTTATTACTAACTATGGCTACACCTTC.

The V call is TRBV29-1, the J call TRBJ1-2; 7 bases line up with TRBD1. Germline-derived CDR1 and CDR2 are SQVTM and ANQGSEA. The CDR3 contains 12 residues. Germline trimming cut 4 bases from V and 4 bases from J; bases unmatched to any gene: 3. As DNA, the CDR3 is TGCAGCGTTGGAGGGACAGTCTATGGCTACACCTTC. It specifies CSVGGTVYGYTF. Filled out from reference TRBV29-1 and TRBJ1-2, the complete variable domain reads SAVISQKPSRDICQRGTSLTIQCQVDSQVTMMFWYRQQPGQSLTLIATANQGSEATYESGFVIDKFPISRPNLTFSTLTVSNMSPEDSSIYLCSVGGTVYGYTFGSGTRLTVV.

This chain joins TRBV4-1 and TRBJ2-7; TRBD2 agrees at 14 bases. Looked up from germline, CDR1 is MGHRA and CDR2 is YSYEKL. The CDR3 sequence is 18 residues long. J was trimmed by 4 bases and V by 4 bases; bases with no gene match: 12. Written as DNA, the CDR3 is TGCGCCAGCAGCCGGTTACCGGGACTAGCGGGAGCACGATACGAGCAGTACTTC. It translates to CASSRLPGLAGARYEQYF.

The CDR3 region is CASSLRTGQDYEQYF. In nucleotides, the CDR3 is TGTGCCAGTAGTCTCCGGACAGGGCAGGACTACGAGCAGTACTTC. The V and J genes are TRBV19 and TRBJ2-7; TRBD1 matches 8 bases. The CDR3 sequence is 15 residues long. The germline gives CDR1 LNHDA, CDR2 SQIVND (reference sequence). The trim removed 5 bases at V and 3 bases at J, leaving 9 bases unmatched.

The V gene is TRBV3-1 (or the pseudogene TRBV3-2), the J gene TRBJ2-7, with TRBD2 identical over 8 bases. This CDR3 contains 14 residues. Unmatched junction bases numbered 8, after V lost 7 bases and J lost 3 bases. Germline CDR1 reads LGHDT; CDR2 reads YNNKEL (reference sequence). The CDR3 reads CASTLAGTSYEQYF. DNA of the CDR3: TGTGCCAGCACCCTTGCCGGGACTAGCTACGAGCAGTACTTC.

CDR3 loop: CASSLAGVYEQYF. Here the CDR3 DNA reads TGTGCCAGCAGCTTGGCGGGGGTCTACGAGCAGTACTTC. The rearrangement uses TRBV5-5 and TRBJ2-7; weak D call: TRBD2 (6 bases). This CDR3 region has 13 residues. Trimming stripped 0 bases from V and 3 bases from J, with 7 bases between. Germline values: CDR1 SGHKS, CDR2 YYEKEE (reference sequence).

The rearrangement links TRBV7-8 to TRBJ1-2; tentatively, D is TRBD1 (5 bases). V was clipped by 5 bases and J by 8 bases, with 21 bases between them. The CDR3 runs to 15 residues. Germline V CDR1 and CDR2: SGHVS, FQNEAQ. CDR3 loop: CASSPGGRGSYGYTF. The CDR3 bases are TGTGCCAGCAGCCCCGGGGGAAGGGGATCTTACGGCTACACCTTC.